This T cell receptor beta chain was captured by sequencing in a study of OX40 agonist ivuxolimab in advanced cancers. The study's findings and limits: Antigen specificity was not determined for the expanded peripheral T cells. With doses of 0.1-3.0 mg/kg, partial responders showed among the lowest clonal expansion. More expanded clones were seen, on average, in CD8+ T cells than in CD4+.

Blood was sampled at baseline, cycle 4 day 1, and cycle 7 day 1. Germline assignment: CDR1 LNHDA and CDR2 SQIVND (reference sequence). The J segment lost 8 bases and the V segment lost 5 bases, leaving 12 bases of the junction unmatched. The CDR3 contains 14 residues. The data were produced by immunoSEQ multiplex PCR, yet TCRdb's version contains in-frame clones alone and is incomplete. The table includes 65,000 to 100,000 clones, roughly four fifths detected once. This clone was detected only a few times. Its antigen is currently unknown. This sequence joins TRBV19 and TRBJ2-7, with 7 bases fitting TRBD1. Here the sequenced sample was CD4+ or CD8+ T cells sorted from blood, taken in a trial of the OX40 agonist ivuxolimab. This receptor was obtained from an adult with an advanced solid tumor such as melanoma, head and neck, liver or kidney cancer. CDR3 sequence reads: CASSQGQPYEQQYF. DNA of the CDR3: TGTGCCAGTAGTCAGGGACAGCCCTACGAGCAGCAGTACTTC.